The 32 T cell receptor beta chains below all came from one sample that was sequenced in a study of a mutant IDH1 vaccine in newly diagnosed glioma. Libraries were prepared by immunoSEQ multiplex PCR; TCRdb keeps only in-frame clonotypes and omits some of them. In the table there are about 85,000 clones, around 92% of which are singletons. Indicated time point: week 47, end of study. In the vaccine, a single dose held 300 ug of the mutant IDH1 20-mer peptide, along with topical imiquimod. Antigens of these TCRs are unknown. The specimen comprised PBMCs, sampled from a glioma patient whose treatment included an IDH1 peptide vaccine. These receptors all stem from a woman in her fifties or sixties with glioma.

This clone appeared a few times. The chain employs TRBV29-1 and TRBJ2-1; perhaps TRBD1 as D (6 bases). This CDR3 region has 13 residues. The V gene lost 7 bases and the J gene lost 8 bases, with 18 bases spanning the gap. Looked up from germline, CDR1 is SQVTM and CDR2 is ANQGSEA. The CDR3 loop reads CSAGTPWGHEQFF. CDR3 DNA: TGCAGCGCTGGGACCCCTTGGGGGCATGAGCAGTTCTTC.

This rearrangement joins TRBV29-1 to TRBJ2-7; the match to TRBD1 covers 7 bases. The CDR3 is made up of 12 amino acids. Germline CDR1 SQVTM, CDR2 ANQGSEA. Germline trimming cut 4 bases from V and 6 bases from J; bases unmatched to any gene: 6. This CDR3 reads CSVGDWTGEQYF. CDR3 DNA: TGCAGCGTTGGTGACTGGACAGGCGAGCAGTACTTC.

This clone was seen a few times. The chain has TRBV12-5 and TRBJ1-1, with a tentative D call TRBD1 (6 bases). The CDR3 contains 15 residues. The germline V and J ends were trimmed by 5 bases and 4 bases, with 17 bases remaining between them. Germline V CDR1 and CDR2: LGHNT, FRNRAP. Here the CDR3 reads CASGPERGGGTEAFF. CDR3 nucleotide sequence: TGTGCTAGTGGTCCTGAGAGGGGGGGAGGCACTGAAGCTTTCTTT. Combining the CDR3 with reference TRBV12-5 and TRBJ1-1 gives the whole variable domain DARVTQTPRHKVTEMGQEVTMRCQPILGHNTVFWYRQTMMQGLELLAYFRNRAPLDDSGMPKDRFSAEMPDATLATLKIQPSEPRDSAVYFCASGPERGGGTEAFFGQGTRLTVV.

This clone has just one count. This sequence joins TRBV4-2 and TRBJ2-7, with 7 bases lining up with TRBD1. The CDR3 is made up of 15 amino acids. Germline V gene data show CDR1 as LGHNA and CDR2 as YNFKEQ. Trimming at V came to 0 bases and at J to 2 bases, leaving 4 bases not matched to a gene. CDR3 protein: CASSQDQGVPYEQYF. The CDR3 region has the DNA TGTGCCAGCAGCCAAGATCAGGGGGTACCCTACGAGCAGTACTTC.

The J gene is TRBJ2-2, the V gene TRBV5-1, with 10 bases matching TRBD2. Germline CDR1 and CDR2: SGHRS and YFSETQ. CDR3 length equals 15 residues. The junction had 2 bases not matched to a gene; V was cut back by 0 bases and J by 6 bases. The CDR3 here is CASSLDLAGAGELFF. CDR3 nucleotide sequence: TGCGCCAGCAGCTTGGATCTAGCGGGAGCCGGGGAGCTGTTTTTT.

The chain uses TRBV5-1 and TRBJ2-7, with D unclear. The CDR3 spans 14 residues. The germline V and J ends were trimmed by 1 base and 1 base, with 9 bases remaining between them. The germline V gene encodes CDR1 SGHRS and CDR2 YFSETQ. DNA for the CDR3: TGCGCCAGCAGCTTGAATGTGAATTCCTACGAGCAGTACTTC. Amino acids: CASSLNVNSYEQYF.

The chain couples TRBV27 to TRBJ1-2; 9 nucleotides line up with TRBD1. V lost 2 bases to trimming and J lost 6 bases; unmatched junction nucleotides: 10. The CDR3 runs 16 residues. Looked up from germline, CDR1 is MNHEY and CDR2 is SMNVEV (reference sequence). The CDR3 DNA follows: TGTGCCAGCAGTTTAGCCACAGGGGGCCCCCGGGATGGCTACACCTTC. Its protein is CASSLATGGPRDGYTF.

As for this clone: The junction departs from germline at one end; a sequencing error may be responsible. This sequence joins TRBV7-7 and TRBJ1-4, with 10 positions matching TRBD1. This CDR3 contains 15 residues. Germline V gives CDR1 SSHAT, CDR2 FNYEAQ (reference sequence). The CDR3, as DNA: TGTGCTAGCAGCCGGACAGGGGGGCAGGGGGAAAAACTGTTTTTT. Protein sequence: CASSRTGGQGEKLFF. Supplemented by reference TRBV7-7 and TRBJ1-4, the full variable domain reads GAGVSQSPRYKVTKRGQDVTLRCDPISSHATLYWYQQALGQGPEFLTYFNYEAQPDKSGLPSDRFSAERPEGSISTLTIQRTEQRDSAMYRCASSRTGGQGEKLFFGSGTQLSVL.

The V and J genes are TRBV5-1 and TRBJ1-1, with a weak D call TRBD1 (6 bases). V lost 2 bases and J 0 bases, leaving 11 bases between the germline ends. This CDR3 spans 15 amino acids. Per germline, CDR1 SGHRS and CDR2 YFSETQ. DNA for the CDR3: TGCGCCAGCAGCTTCGGGGGGGCCCTGAACACTGAAGCTTTCTTT. This gives the protein CASSFGGALNTEAFF.

The chain carries TRBV28 and TRBJ2-7; D is unresolved. There are 11 residues in the CDR3. The germline V and J ends were trimmed by 2 bases and 3 bases, with 2 bases remaining between them. Germline V gives CDR1 MDHEN, CDR2 SYDVKM. CDR3 coding DNA: TGTGCCAGCAGTTTAGGCTACGAGCAGTACTTC. It codes for CASSLGYEQYF.

The chain combines TRBV5-1 with TRBJ2-7; possible D gene TRBD1, 5 bases. This CDR3 is built from 14 residues. V was clipped by 7 bases and J by 1 base, with 15 bases between them. Germline V lookup: CDR1 SGHRS, CDR2 YFSETQ. The CDR3 region is CASAWAGASYEQYF. Here the CDR3 DNA reads TGCGCCAGCGCGTGGGCTGGGGCATCCTACGAGCAGTACTTC.

The V and J genes are TRBV30 and TRBJ1-2; 9 bases fit TRBD1. The CDR3 has 13 amino acids. V was pared by 3 bases and J by 3 bases, with 2 bases of the junction left unmatched. Germline V lookup: CDR1 GTSNPN, CDR2 SVGIG (reference sequence). CDR3 DNA: TGTGCCTGGAGCACAGGGGGCGACTATGGCTACACCTTC. Its translation: CAWSTGGDYGYTF. Full variable domain (missing parts from reference TRBV30 and TRBJ1-2): SQTIHQWPATLVQPVGSPLSLECTVEGTSNPNLYWYRQAAGRGLQLLFYSVGIGQISSEVPQNLSASRPQDRQFILSSKKLLLSDSGFYLCAWSTGGDYGYTFGSGTRLTVV.

This chain joins TRBV11-2 and TRBJ2-1; 11 nucleotides align to TRBD2. This CDR3 spans 15 amino acids. CDR1 is SGHAT, CDR2 FQNNGV, per germline. With 5 bases clipped from V and 9 bases from J, the junction kept 9 bases outside the gene matches. The CDR3 region has the DNA TGTGCCAGCAGCCCGACTAGCGGGATCTCCGGTGAGCAGTTCTTC. Protein sequence: CASSPTSGISGEQFF.

This chain joins TRBV5-4 and TRBJ2-7; possible D gene TRBD2, 6 bases. CDR1 is SGHNT and CDR2 is YYREEE in the germline V gene (reference sequence). The V end lost 5 bases, the J end lost 2 bases, and 23 bases lay between the germline ends. The CDR3 spans 17 residues. This CDR3 reads CASRVGGRSSGAYEQYF. The CDR3 DNA follows: TGTGCCAGCAGAGTTGGGGGACGCTCTTCGGGGGCCTACGAGCAGTACTTC.

The chain joins TRBV9 to TRBJ2-1; D is ambiguous. The CDR3 length is 14 residues. The V end lost 0 bases, the J end lost 15 bases, and 19 bases lay between the germline ends. Germline CDR1 and CDR2: SGDLS and YYNGEE. The CDR3 is CASSVDPLGPNGFF. In DNA, the CDR3 is TGTGCCAGCAGCGTAGACCCCCTAGGGCCAAATGGGTTCTTC.

The chain couples TRBV27 to TRBJ1-2; TRBD1 agrees at 9 bases. In germline, CDR1 is MNHEY, CDR2 SMNVEV (reference sequence). CDR3 length equals 15 residues. Germline trimming cut 8 bases from V and 2 bases from J; bases unmatched to any gene: 9. CDR3 protein: CASRTTTGGNYGYTF. The CDR3 DNA sequence: TGTGCCAGCCGCACTACCACAGGGGGCAACTATGGCTACACCTTC.

The genes are TRBV28 and TRBJ1-1; D ambiguous. The CDR3 has 14 residues. Trimming shortened V by 2 bases and J by 4 bases, and 11 bases separated the two germline ends. Per the germline V gene, CDR1 is MDHEN and CDR2 is SYDVKM. As DNA, the CDR3 is TGTGCCAGCAGTTTAGGGCAGCTGGGCACTGAAGCTTTCTTT. This codes for CASSLGQLGTEAFF.

The chain links TRBV5-1 to TRBJ1-1; D is unresolved. The CDR3 runs to 13 residues. V lost 0 bases, J lost 1 base, and 4 bases lay in between. Germline values: CDR1 SGHRS, CDR2 YFSETQ. The CDR3 loop is CASSLDPNTEAFF. For the CDR3, the DNA is TGCGCCAGCAGCTTGGACCCGAACACTGAAGCTTTCTTT. Supplemented by reference TRBV5-1 and TRBJ1-1, the full variable domain reads KAGVTQTPRYLIKTRGQQVTLSCSPISGHRSVSWYQQTPGQGLQFLFEYFSETQRNKGNFPGRFSGRQFSNSRSEMNVSTLELGDSALYLCASSLDPNTEAFFGQGTRLTVV.

The chain joins TRBV7-9 to TRBJ2-7; perhaps TRBD2 as D (6 bases). The CDR3 totals 15 residues. Trimming removed 5 bases at V and 4 bases at J, with 18 bases between. Germline V gene data show CDR1 as SEHNR and CDR2 as FQNEAQ (reference sequence). The CDR3 protein is CASSIGGTLLYEQYF. CDR3 DNA sequence: TGTGCCAGCAGCATCGGGGGAACCCTCCTTTACGAGCAGTACTTC.

The DNA for the CDR3 is TGTGCCAGCAGCCGTAACCCAGAGGTACTTGGCTACACCTTC. The encoded protein is CASSRNPEVLGYTF. The J gene is TRBJ1-2, the V gene TRBV7-9; no clear D. V was cut by 5 bases and J by 7 bases, with 17 bases left in between. The CDR3 is 14 residues long. Germline assignment: CDR1 SEHNR and CDR2 FQNEAQ (reference sequence).

The chain uses TRBV11-2 and TRBJ2-7; D is unclear. The germline gives CDR1 SGHAT, CDR2 FQNNGV. This CDR3 spans 15 amino acids. Trimming removed 1 base at V and 5 bases at J, with 15 bases between. In DNA, the CDR3 is TGTGCCAGCAGCTTAGGGCCTTGGGGTGGCAACGAGCAGTACTTC. Translation: CASSLGPWGGNEQYF.

The table lists this clone with a count of one. V and J are TRBV5-1 and TRBJ2-7, with a tentative D call TRBD2 (5 bases). Germline V gene lookup returns CDR1 SGHRS and CDR2 YFSETQ. With 0 bases removed from V and 0 bases from J, the gap between germline ends came to 10 bases. The CDR3 runs to 15 residues. The CDR3 sequence is CASSLAGGPSYEQYF. CDR3 bases: TGCGCCAGCAGCTTGGCCGGAGGTCCCTCCTACGAGCAGTACTTC.

The gene calls are TRBV7-9 and TRBJ2-3; D possibly corresponds to TRBD2 (6 bases). The CDR3 has 16 residues. Looked up from germline, CDR1 is SEHNR and CDR2 is FQNEAQ (reference sequence). Trimming pared 3 bases from V and 0 bases from J, leaving 13 bases between. CDR3 bases: TGTGCCAGCAGCTTGGGGAGGCGGGCTAGCACAGATACGCAGTATTTT. Translating gives CASSLGRRASTDTQYF.

This chain joins TRBV30 and TRBJ1-2; a weak D match, TRBD1 (6 bases). V shed 2 bases and J shed 4 bases, with 14 bases lying between them. The CDR3 covers 14 residues. Germline CDR1 reads GTSNPN; CDR2 reads SVGIG (reference sequence). CDR3 bases: TGTGCCTGGAGTCAAAGGGGGGGCGTCTATGGCTACACCTTC. This encodes CAWSQRGGVYGYTF.

The V call is TRBV7-9, the J call TRBJ2-7; weak D call: TRBD2 (6 bases). Trimming took 1 base from V and 0 from J, leaving 7 bases between them. The CDR3 has 14 amino acids. CDR1 and CDR2 from the germline V gene are SEHNR and FQNEAQ (reference sequence). The chain's CDR3 is CASSLGGGSYEQYF. The CDR3, as DNA: TGTGCCAGCAGCTTAGGGGGAGGCTCCTACGAGCAGTACTTC.

The V gene is TRBV30, the J gene TRBJ2-7; D ambiguous. Germline V CDR1 and CDR2: GTSNPN, SVGIG (reference sequence). The CDR3 sequence is 11 residues long. Trimming took 7 bases from V and 4 from J, leaving 11 bases between them. CDR3 sequence: CAFPSEYEQYF. The CDR3, as DNA: TGTGCCTTCCCGTCGGAGTACGAGCAGTACTTC. The entire variable domain, with the rest obtained from reference TRBV30 and TRBJ2-7, is as follows: SQTIHQWPATLVQPVGSPLSLECTVEGTSNPNLYWYRQAAGRGLQLLFYSVGIGQISSEVPQNLSASRPQDRQFILSSKKLLLSDSGFYLCAFPSEYEQYFGPGTRLTVT.

V usage is TRBV4-2 and J usage is TRBJ2-1; TRBD2 matches at 10 bases. Germline values: CDR1 LGHNA, CDR2 YNFKEQ. Trimming removed 4 bases from V and 8 bases from J; junction bases left unmatched: 17. This CDR3 is built from 18 residues. CDR3 sequence reads: CASSLGGLAGAIGDEQFF. The CDR3 bases are TGTGCCAGCAGCCTGGGCGGGCTAGCGGGAGCGATAGGTGATGAGCAGTTCTTC.

V gene TRBV5-6 combines with J gene TRBJ1-2; 8 bases agree with TRBD1. Trimming removed 0 bases from V and 4 bases from J; junction bases left unmatched: 5. The germline gives CDR1 SGHDT, CDR2 YYEEEE. This CDR3 is 15 amino acids long. CDR3 loop: CASSLGTGISYGYTF. CDR3 nucleotide sequence: TGTGCCAGCAGCTTGGGGACAGGGATCTCCTATGGCTACACCTTC.

This clone was detected only once. This rearrangement joins TRBV4-1 to TRBJ2-2, with 7 bases matching TRBD2. The CDR3 covers 16 residues. Germline CDR1 is MGHRA and CDR2 is YSYEKL. The junction had 12 bases not matched to a gene; V was cut back by 4 bases and J by 7 bases. The DNA of the CDR3 is TGCGCCAGCAGCCCCTACAAGGGGAGGGCGAGCGGGGAGCTGTTTTTT. This codes for CASSPYKGRASGELFF.

The V call is TRBV6-5, the J call TRBJ1-1; D ambiguous. The CDR3 loop spans 15 amino acids. The germline gives CDR1 MNHEY, CDR2 SVGAGI. V shed 0 bases and J shed 2 bases, with 10 bases lying between them. In nucleotides, the CDR3 is TGTGCCAGCAGTTACTCATGGCTAGGAAACACTGAAGCTTTCTTT. Translated: CASSYSWLGNTEAFF.

The rearrangement uses TRBV19 and TRBJ2-3; the match to TRBD2 covers 11 bases. Germline V gene lookup returns CDR1 LNHDA and CDR2 SQIVND (reference sequence). J lost 6 bases, V lost 7 bases, and 9 bases had no gene match. The CDR3 has 15 amino acids. CDR3 nucleotide sequence: TGTGCCAGTATGGGAACTAGCGGGAGTGCTGATACGCAGTATTTT. This codes for CASMGTSGSADTQYF.

The count of this clone is one. The rearrangement joins TRBV27 to TRBJ2-3, with 8 bases aligning to TRBD2. Germline trimming cut 6 bases from V and 2 bases from J; bases unmatched to any gene: 7. The CDR3 spans 15 residues. The V gene's germline CDR1 is MNHEY and CDR2 SMNVEV (reference sequence). CDR3 coding DNA: TGTGCCAGCAGAAAACTTAGCGGGAACACAGATACGCAGTATTTT. Its protein product is CASRKLSGNTDTQYF.